This T cell receptor beta chain was identified during a study of T-cell memory formation after mild COVID-19. Study background: Each donor largely had its own TCR clusters. General study results and limits: Some SARS-CoV-2-responding clones were already detected in memory before infection. Those CD4+ clones that contracted were mainly in CM and EM (CD8+ ones in EMRA).

TCR alpha and TCR beta cDNA libraries with sample barcodes and UMIs came from 5'RACE using constant-segment primers. TCRdb reprocessed the 5' RACE reads via MiXCR and lists one record per CDR3 protein. The sample includes more than 450,000 distinct CDR3 sequences, roughly 18% of them seen just once. Germline values: CDR1 SGHRS, CDR2 YFSETQ. The CDR3 totals 12 residues. Trimming removed 0 bases from V and 8 bases from J, with 8 bases in between. As regards this clonotype: Its antigen is unknown.

The sample was PBMCs or a T cell subset sorted from them (not recorded which). This chain uses TRBV5-1 with TRBJ1-1; no definite D call. The clonotype originates from an adult woman who had mild COVID-19 (a few samples of this study predate the infection). Cell type and time point are not known. The CDR3 spells CASSLDHSEAFF. CDR3 coding DNA: TGCGCCAGCAGCTTGGACCACTCCGAAGCTTTCTTT.